The 22 T cell receptor beta chains reported below all come from one sample, sequenced in a study of blood T cell repertoires in COVID-19. Generated by immunoSEQ multiplex PCR, the TCRdb table keeps only in-frame clones and is missing some. Here the sample spans approximately 190,000 clones, roughly 84% being singletons. Sequencing used peripheral blood. The receptors derive from a woman aged 40 to 50 who had recovered from COVID-19.

V gene TRBV3-1 (or the pseudogene TRBV3-2) combines with J gene TRBJ2-3; 14 bases fit TRBD2. This CDR3 is built from 17 residues. Unmatched junction bases numbered 4, after V lost 0 bases and J lost 5 bases. The germline CDR1 and CDR2 sequences are LGHDT and YNNKEL (reference sequence). This CDR3 reads CASSQEGLAGVGDTQYF. The CDR3 nucleotides read TGTGCCAGCAGCCAAGAGGGACTAGCGGGAGTGGGAGATACGCAGTATTTT.

V usage is TRBV18 and J usage is TRBJ1-3; a possible D gene is TRBD1 (5 bases). There are 13 residues in the CDR3. The germline V gene encodes CDR1 KGHSH and CDR2 LQKENI. The V and J ends lost 5 bases and 3 bases respectively, with 8 bases between them. In DNA form, the CDR3 reads TGTGCCAGCTCAGGGGCCGATGGAAACACCATATATTTT. Translating gives CASSGADGNTIYF.

The chain links TRBV27 to TRBJ2-3; 11 nucleotides agree with TRBD2. The J segment lost 4 bases and the V segment lost 5 bases, leaving 8 bases of the junction unmatched. The CDR3 covers 16 residues. Looked up from germline, CDR1 is MNHEY and CDR2 is SMNVEV (reference sequence). DNA of the CDR3: TGTGCCAGCAGTCCAGTAGCGGGAGGGCCGGCAGATACGCAGTATTTT. Protein product: CASSPVAGGPADTQYF.

The chain recombines TRBV4-1 with TRBJ2-1; D is unclear. Deletions cut 0 bases from V and 0 bases from J, with 12 bases between. The CDR3 has 17 amino acids. CDR1 MGHRA and CDR2 YSYEKL come from the germline V gene. CDR3 nucleotides: TGCGCCAGCAGCCAAGACATGGCAGAAAGCTCCTACAATGAGCAGTTCTTC. Protein product: CASSQDMAESSYNEQFF.

The rearrangement joins TRBV7-2 to TRBJ2-1; D possibly corresponds to TRBD2 (6 bases). The CDR3 runs to 14 residues. The germline V and J ends were trimmed by 0 bases and 9 bases, with 12 bases remaining between them. Germline loops: CDR1 SGHTA, CDR2 FQGNSA. The CDR3 sequence: CASSLAGGGSEQFF. In DNA form, the CDR3 reads TGTGCCAGCAGCTTAGCTGGTGGAGGGAGTGAGCAGTTCTTC.

The count of this clone is one. This chain links TRBV28 with TRBJ2-1, with a tentative D call TRBD2 (5 bases). V lost 4 bases, J lost 10 bases, and 11 bases lay in between. Germline V CDR1 and CDR2: MDHEN, SYDVKM. The CDR3 has 12 amino acids. CDR3 amino acids: CASSSPDSEQFF. In DNA form, the CDR3 reads TGTGCCAGCAGTTCTCCGGACTCAGAGCAGTTCTTC.

This chain joins TRBV11-2 and TRBJ2-3; 14 bases are shared with TRBD2. The CDR3 is made up of 18 amino acids. CDR1 is SGHAT and CDR2 is FQNNGV in the germline V gene. V lost 5 bases, J lost 1 base, and 8 bases stayed unmatched. CDR3 region: CASSRGTSGSPRTDTQYF. The CDR3 nucleotides read TGTGCCAGCAGCCGGGGGACTAGCGGGAGCCCTCGCACAGATACGCAGTATTTT. Drawing the rest from reference TRBV11-2 and TRBJ2-3, the complete variable domain is EAGVAQSPRYKIIEKRQSVAFWCNPISGHATLYWYQQILGQGPKLLIQFQNNGVVDDSQLPKDRFSAERLKGVDSTLKIQPAKLEDSAVYLCASSRGTSGSPRTDTQYFGPGTRLTVL.

The chain links TRBV12-5 to TRBJ2-7; 7 bases map to TRBD1. CDR3 size: 14 residues. Germline V CDR1 and CDR2: LGHNT, FRNRAP. V was clipped by 1 base and J by 2 bases; unmatched bases: 2. The CDR3 DNA is TGTGCTAGTGGTTTGGGGGACAGTCCCTACGAGCAGTACTTC. It yields the protein CASGLGDSPYEQYF.

This CDR3 is CASSLTGGSNQPQHF. CDR3 sequence (DNA): TGCGCCAGCAGCTTGACGGGGGGCAGCAATCAGCCCCAGCATTTT. The chain employs TRBV5-1 and TRBJ1-5, with D perhaps matching TRBD1 (6 bases). V lost 1 base and J 1 base, leaving 9 bases between the germline ends. Germline values: CDR1 SGHRS, CDR2 YFSETQ. The CDR3 consists of 15 residues.

The chain recombines TRBV14 with TRBJ2-2; D gene unclear. Germline CDR1 and CDR2: SGHDN and FVKESK. V was pared by 6 bases and J by 4 bases, with 9 bases between. The CDR3 length is 13 residues. CDR3 loop: CASSRLSTGELFF. The CDR3 DNA is TGTGCCAGCAGTAGACTTAGCACCGGGGAGCTGTTTTTT.

A single count supports this clone. Other DNA sequences from this sample encode an identical CDR3 as well. The J gene is TRBJ1-2, the V gene TRBV6-5; 9 bases line up with TRBD1. After removal of 4 bases from V and 8 bases from J, the junction contained 8 bases not matched to a gene. Germline values: CDR1 MNHEY, CDR2 SVGAGI. CDR3 length: 14 amino acids. CDR3 sequence (DNA): TGTGCCAGCAGTTTGGGACAGGGAGCGGGGGGCTACACCTTC. It yields the protein CASSLGQGAGGYTF.

This CDR3 is CSASFSGTNTGELFF. CDR3 bases: TGCAGTGCTAGTTTCTCGGGGACGAACACCGGGGAGCTGTTTTTT. The chain links TRBV20-1 to TRBJ2-2, with D possibly being TRBD2 (5 bases). V gave up 3 bases and J gave up 0 bases, with 11 bases separating them. Looked up from germline, CDR1 is DFQATT and CDR2 is SNEGSKA (reference sequence). CDR3 length: 15 amino acids.

This clone was observed a few times. This rearrangement joins TRBV12-3 or TRBV12-4 to TRBJ2-7, with D possibly TRBD2 on 6 matching bases. The CDR3 consists of 12 residues. Trimming shortened V by 6 bases and J by 3 bases, and 9 bases separated the two germline ends. The CDR3, as DNA: TGTGCCAGCAGGCGGGACTTCTACGAGCAGTACTTC. It translates to CASRRDFYEQYF.

The gene calls are TRBV27 and TRBJ2-7, with D perhaps TRBD1 (6 bases). Trimming stripped 3 bases from V and 7 bases from J, with 13 bases between. Germline CDR1 MNHEY, CDR2 SMNVEV (reference sequence). The CDR3 is 13 amino acids. The CDR3 region is CASSFNRAGEQYF. The CDR3 DNA follows: TGTGCCAGCAGTTTTAACAGGGCAGGGGAGCAGTACTTC.

This clone was detected only once. This chain uses TRBV9 with TRBJ1-1, with 7 bases that match TRBD1. The CDR3 is 13 residues long. V lost 3 bases to trimming and J lost 7 bases; unmatched junction nucleotides: 6. Germline-derived CDR1 and CDR2 are SGDLS and YYNGEE. CDR3 protein: CASSGYGTVEAFF. CDR3 bases: TGTGCCAGCAGCGGATATGGGACAGTTGAAGCTTTCTTT.

The gene calls are TRBV6-5 and TRBJ2-5; 7 bases are shared with TRBD1. The V and J ends lost 7 bases and 3 bases, in that order; junction bases with no gene match: 5. CDR1 and CDR2 (germline): MNHEY, SVGAGI. The CDR3 loop spans 13 amino acids. The CDR3 protein is CASTKGAEETQYF. The DNA for the CDR3 is TGTGCCAGCACCAAGGGGGCCGAAGAGACCCAGTACTTC.

CDR3 sequence: CASSWSWGQGNSPLHF. In DNA, the CDR3 is TGCGCCAGCAGCTGGAGTTGGGGACAGGGAAATTCACCCCTCCACTTT. The chain recombines TRBV5-1 with TRBJ1-6; 9 positions agree with TRBD1. V was pared by 3 bases and J by 7 bases, with 8 bases of the junction left unmatched. The CDR3 spans 16 residues. Germline CDR1 reads SGHRS; CDR2 reads YFSETQ.

The chain employs TRBV4-2 and TRBJ2-7; 10 bases agree with TRBD1. V shed 4 bases and J 4 bases; nucleotides not matched to a gene: 4. CDR3 length: 14 amino acids. Germline V CDR1 and CDR2: LGHNA, YNFKEQ. CDR3 amino acids: CASSPGTGVYEQYF. CDR3 coding DNA: TGTGCCAGCAGCCCAGGGACAGGGGTTTACGAGCAGTACTTC.

The chain joins TRBV18 to TRBJ2-7; D gene ambiguous. The germline V and J ends were trimmed by 3 bases and 5 bases, with 14 bases remaining between them. The CDR3 contains 14 residues. Germline loops: CDR1 KGHSH, CDR2 LQKENI. The CDR3 DNA reads TGTGCCAGCTCACCCGTGGCCCCCTCTGACGAGCAGTACTTC. This encodes CASSPVAPSDEQYF. The full variable domain, rest sourced from reference TRBV18 and TRBJ2-7, is NAGVMQNPRHLVRRRGQEARLRCSPMKGHSHVYWYRQLPEEGLKFMVYLQKENIIDESGMPKERFSAEFPKEGPSILRIQQVVRGDSAAYFCASSPVAPSDEQYFGPGTRLTVT.

This clone was detected once. The J gene is TRBJ2-7, the V gene TRBV5-5, with D hard to call. Germline lookup yields CDR1 SGHKS and CDR2 YYEKEE (reference sequence). The V end was cut by 0 bases, the J end by 7 bases, with 11 bases between. The CDR3 is made up of 13 amino acids. The CDR3 sequence is CASSLEAATEQYF. The CDR3 nucleotides read TGTGCCAGCAGCTTGGAGGCGGCGACGGAGCAGTACTTC.

CDR3 DNA sequence: TGTGCCTGGAGTGGGTGGCCTTCTGGGGCCAACGTCCTGACTTTC. Translation gives CAWSGWPSGANVLTF. The chain is built from TRBV30 and TRBJ2-6; no firm D call. CDR1 is GTSNPN and CDR2 is SVGIG in the germline V gene (reference sequence). V was shortened by 1 base and J by 1 base, with 8 bases between the two germline ends. The CDR3 covers 15 residues.

The V call is TRBV5-8, the J call TRBJ1-1; D is undetermined. CDR3 length: 15 amino acids. The V gene lost 2 bases and the J gene lost 0 bases, with 11 bases spanning the gap. CDR1 and CDR2 (germline): SGHTS, YDEGEE. The CDR3 DNA sequence: TGTGCCAGCAGCTTCCTACGACACCTGAACACTGAAGCTTTCTTT. Translation gives CASSFLRHLNTEAFF.